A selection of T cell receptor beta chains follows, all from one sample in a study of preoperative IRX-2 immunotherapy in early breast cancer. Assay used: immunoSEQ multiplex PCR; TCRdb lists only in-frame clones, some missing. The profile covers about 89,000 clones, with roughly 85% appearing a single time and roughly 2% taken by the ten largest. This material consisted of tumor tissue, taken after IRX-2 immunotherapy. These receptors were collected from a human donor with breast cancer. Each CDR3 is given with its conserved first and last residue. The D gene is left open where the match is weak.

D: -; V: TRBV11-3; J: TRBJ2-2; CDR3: CASSLGRTATYAGELFF; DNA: TGTGCCAGCAGCCTAGGGCGTACAGCGACTTACGCCGGGGAGCTGTTTTTT
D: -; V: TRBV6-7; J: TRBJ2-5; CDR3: CASVGAETQYF; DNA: TGTGCCAGCGTGGGAGCTGAGACCCAGTACTTC
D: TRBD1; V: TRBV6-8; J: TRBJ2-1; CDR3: CASRTDRGLNNEQFF; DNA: TGTGCCAGCAGAACCGACAGGGGGCTTAACAATGAGCAGTTCTTC
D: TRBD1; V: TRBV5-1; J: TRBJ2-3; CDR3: CASSLEGGPPDTQYF; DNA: TGCGCCAGCAGCTTGGAAGGGGGCCCCCCAGATACGCAGTATTTT
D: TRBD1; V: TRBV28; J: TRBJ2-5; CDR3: CASSSPGQGTETQYF; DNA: TGTGCCAGCAGTTCCCCGGGACAGGGGACGGAGACCCAGTACTTC
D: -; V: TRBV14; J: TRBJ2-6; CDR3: CASSPLSGLGAGANVLTF; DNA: TGTGCCAGCAGCCCCCTTTCGGGATTGGGGGCTGGGGCCAACGTCCTGACTTTC
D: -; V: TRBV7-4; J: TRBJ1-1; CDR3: CASSFGRSTEAFF; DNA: TGTGCCAGCAGCTTCGGGCGGAGCACTGAAGCTTTCTTT
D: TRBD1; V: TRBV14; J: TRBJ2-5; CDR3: CASSHMTGTKTQYF; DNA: TGTGCCAGCAGCCACATGACAGGGACCAAGACCCAGTACTTC
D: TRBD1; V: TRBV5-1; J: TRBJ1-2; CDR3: CASSWGYSQGANYGYTF; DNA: TGCGCCAGCAGCTGGGGGTATTCACAGGGGGCCAACTATGGCTACACCTTC
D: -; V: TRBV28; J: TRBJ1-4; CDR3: CASRSRREGGDEKLFF; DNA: TGTGCCAGCAGGTCCCGGAGGGAGGGTGGGGATGAAAAACTGTTTTTT
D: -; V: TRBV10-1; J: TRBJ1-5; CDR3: CASRPYQPQHF; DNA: TGCGCCAGCAGACCGTATCAGCCCCAGCATTTT
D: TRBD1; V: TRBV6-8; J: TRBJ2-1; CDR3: CAIRTRDRGYNEQFF; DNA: TGTGCCATCAGAACCCGGGACAGGGGCTACAATGAGCAGTTCTTC
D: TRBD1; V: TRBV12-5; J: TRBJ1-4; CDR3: CASGLGDRGEKLFF; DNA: TGTGCTAGTGGTTTGGGGGACAGGGGTGAAAAACTGTTTTTT